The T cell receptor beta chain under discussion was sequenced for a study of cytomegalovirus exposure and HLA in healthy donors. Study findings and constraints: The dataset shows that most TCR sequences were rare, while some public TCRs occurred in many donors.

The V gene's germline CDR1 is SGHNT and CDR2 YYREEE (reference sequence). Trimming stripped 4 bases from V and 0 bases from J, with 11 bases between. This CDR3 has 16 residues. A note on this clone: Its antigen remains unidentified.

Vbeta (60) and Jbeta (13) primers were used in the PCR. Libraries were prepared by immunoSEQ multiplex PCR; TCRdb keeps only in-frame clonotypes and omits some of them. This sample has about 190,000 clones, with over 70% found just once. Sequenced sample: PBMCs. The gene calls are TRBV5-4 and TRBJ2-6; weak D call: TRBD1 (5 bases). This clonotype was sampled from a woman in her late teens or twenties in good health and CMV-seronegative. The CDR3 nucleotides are TGTGCCAGCAGCCACCCAGGGTCCTCTGGGGCCAACGTCCTGACTTTC. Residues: CASSHPGSSGANVLTF.